This T cell receptor beta chain is drawn from a study of blood T cell repertoires in COVID-19. Measured with immunoSEQ multiplex PCR; TCRdb has only the in-frame clones, and not every one. The sample includes 200,000 to 300,000 clones, roughly 90% seen only once; the top ten take roughly 0.8%. CDR1 MGHRA and CDR2 YSYEKL come from the germline V gene. V shed 0 bases and J shed 0 bases, with 10 bases lying between them. The CDR3 consists of 16 residues. Sequenced material: peripheral blood. The chain is built from TRBV4-1 and TRBJ2-3, with a tentative D call TRBD1 (6 bases). This receptor was identified in a woman younger than 45 with acute or convalescent COVID-19. CDR3 bases: TGCGCCAGCAGCCAAGATTCGGGACATAGCACAGATACGCAGTATTTT. Translating it yields CASSQDSGHSTDTQYF.